The next 3 T cell receptor beta chains were all read from a single sample in a study of T cells after yellow fever vaccination. From the 5' RACE reads, TCRdb called clonotypes with MiXCR, one entry per CDR3 protein. The sample carries some 300,000 distinct CDR3 sequences, around 8.1% recorded once. Source: PBMCs, taken about 49 days after the first yellow fever vaccination. The source is a young man who received the YFV17D yellow fever vaccine.

The chain links TRBV5-1 to TRBJ2-3; D possibly corresponds to TRBD1 (6 bases). The V end lost 4 bases, the J end lost 1 base, and 10 bases lay between the germline ends. Germline CDR1 is SGHRS and CDR2 is YFSETQ. The CDR3 contains 14 residues. CDR3 protein: CASSRWTGTDTQYF. The CDR3 DNA reads as TGCGCCAGCAGCCGATGGACAGGCACAGATACGCAGTATTTT. Full variable domain (outside the CDR3, taken from reference TRBV5-1 and TRBJ2-3): KAGVTQTPRYLIKTRGQQVTLSCSPISGHRSVSWYQQTPGQGLQFLFEYFSETQRNKGNFPGRFSGRQFSNSRSEMNVSTLELGDSALYLCASSRWTGTDTQYFGPGTRLTVL.

This CDR3 is CASSGGLAGASYEQYF. CDR3 sequence (DNA): TGTGCCAGCAGCGGAGGACTAGCGGGGGCCTCCTACGAGCAGTACTTC. This chain links TRBV9 with TRBJ2-7; 13 nucleotides match TRBD2. Germline V gene sequence: CDR1 SGDLS, CDR2 YYNGEE. The CDR3 is 16 residues long. V dropped 3 bases and J dropped 0; count of bases not matched to a gene: 3.

This clonotype was counted a few times. This chain links TRBV24-1 with TRBJ1-6; D is ambiguous. This CDR3 contains 12 residues. Per the germline V gene, CDR1 is KGHDR and CDR2 is SFDVKD. The ends were cut back, 9 bases at V and 10 bases at J, with 12 bases in the middle. CDR3 in DNA: TGTGCCACCCGGGAGAGCCGGTCACCCCTCCACTTT. Amino acid sequence: CATRESRSPLHF.